The 27 T cell receptor beta chains below all came from one sample that was sequenced in a study of blood T cell repertoires in COVID-19. Sequencing used immunoSEQ multiplex PCR; TCRdb keeps in-frame clones, though not all of them. The repertoire includes around 450,000 clones, roughly 87% of them detected once, and about 0.75% sits in the top ten. The sequenced sample was PBMCs or T cells enriched from blood (not recorded which). These receptors were collected from a woman younger than 35 who had recovered from COVID-19.

The chain combines TRBV9 with TRBJ2-2, with D possibly TRBD1 on 6 matching bases. The germline V and J ends were trimmed by 5 bases and 4 bases, with 18 bases remaining between them. CDR1 SGDLS and CDR2 YYNGEE come from the germline V gene. CDR3 length: 16 residues. The CDR3 DNA follows: TGTGCCAGCAGTGAACTTTCCGGGACAATCACCGGGGAGCTGTTTTTT. It specifies CASSELSGTITGELFF.

The chain carries TRBV5-6 and TRBJ2-5, with 8 bases that match TRBD1. Trimming at V came to 4 bases and at J to 5 bases, leaving 13 bases not matched to a gene. Germline V lookup: CDR1 SGHDT, CDR2 YYEEEE. The CDR3 spans 16 residues. CDR3 residues: CASSRMPTGVEETQYF. The CDR3 nucleotides are TGTGCCAGCAGCCGCATGCCGACAGGGGTAGAGGAGACCCAGTACTTC.

This clone was seen only once. V and J are TRBV11-2 and TRBJ1-3, with 7 bases aligning to TRBD1. V lost 5 bases and J lost 0; bases outside the gene matches: 4. The germline gives CDR1 SGHAT, CDR2 FQNNGV. The CDR3 sequence is 15 residues long. For the CDR3, the DNA is TGTGCCAGCAGCCCACGGGACAGCTCTGGAAACACCATATATTTT. This sequence encodes CASSPRDSSGNTIYF.

The chain recombines TRBV27 with TRBJ2-3, with TRBD2 identical over 8 bases. The junction had 12 bases not matched to a gene; V was cut back by 11 bases and J by 2 bases. CDR1 MNHEY and CDR2 SMNVEV come from the germline V gene (reference sequence). This CDR3 has 15 residues. CDR3 in amino acids: CASFAQRGFTDTQYF. CDR3 nucleotide sequence: TGTGCCTCCTTCGCTCAGCGGGGGTTCACAGATACGCAGTATTTT.

This clone was detected a few times. The chain carries TRBV7-8 and TRBJ2-1; TRBD2 aligns across 8 bases. The CDR3 has 14 residues. CDR1 is SGHVS, CDR2 FQNEAQ, per germline. Unmatched junction bases numbered 9, after V lost 7 bases and J lost 7 bases. The CDR3 protein is CASTTRGGRNEQFF. Written as DNA, the CDR3 is TGTGCCAGCACAACCCGGGGGGGCCGTAATGAGCAGTTCTTC.

This chain joins TRBV19 and TRBJ1-5; D might be TRBD1 (5 bases). Per germline, CDR1 LNHDA and CDR2 SQIVND (reference sequence). There are 16 residues in the CDR3. Trimming removed 5 bases from V and 1 base from J, with 15 bases in between. The CDR3 DNA reads TGTGCCAGTAGTTATGGTAGACAGTACAGCAATCAGCCCCAGCATTTT. It yields the protein CASSYGRQYSNQPQHF.

This clone showed up just once. The rearrangement uses TRBV2 and TRBJ1-1, with D perhaps matching TRBD1 (5 bases). The V end lost 5 bases, the J end lost 5 bases, and 12 bases lay between the germline ends. The germline gives CDR1 SNHLY, CDR2 FYNNEI. This CDR3 is 13 amino acids long. CDR3 bases: TGTGCCAGCAGTCCCAGGGCTGGGACTGAAGCTTTCTTT. Translating gives CASSPRAGTEAFF.

This clone showed up just once. The chain uses TRBV15 and TRBJ2-3; 10 positions agree with TRBD1. The ends lost 0 bases at V and 0 bases at J; junction bases unmatched: 3. The CDR3 runs to 17 residues. Germline lookup yields CDR1 LNHNV and CDR2 YYDKDF (reference sequence). The CDR3 loop is CATSRDRDRGSTDTQYF. CDR3 in DNA: TGTGCCACCAGCAGAGATCGGGACAGGGGAAGCACAGATACGCAGTATTTT.

V is TRBV7-9 and J is TRBJ1-6; TRBD1 matches at 10 bases. The CDR3 length is 15 residues. V lost 4 bases to trimming and J lost 9 bases; unmatched junction nucleotides: 6. Germline lookup yields CDR1 SEHNR and CDR2 FQNEAQ (reference sequence). CDR3 bases: TGTGCCAGCAGCTCCGGACAGGGGGGGGGTTCACCCCTCCACTTT. Its protein product is CASSSGQGGGSPLHF.

The rearrangement links TRBV12-5 to TRBJ2-5, with D perhaps TRBD2 (7 bases). Germline V gene sequence: CDR1 LGHNT, CDR2 FRNRAP. V dropped 2 bases and J dropped 4 bases, with 17 bases sitting between them. This CDR3 is built from 16 residues. CDR3 sequence reads: CASGLFGGGAGETQYF. As DNA, the CDR3 is TGTGCTAGTGGTTTGTTCGGTGGGGGGGCAGGAGAGACCCAGTACTTC.

The V gene is TRBV28, the J gene TRBJ2-3; a weak D match, TRBD2 (5 bases). This CDR3 is 14 amino acids long. V was clipped by 6 bases and J by 10 bases, with 20 bases between them. Germline CDR1 MDHEN, CDR2 SYDVKM. The CDR3 nucleotides are TGTGCCAGCAGGACTATAGGCCCTCTTGAGGCGCAGTATTTT. It yields the protein CASRTIGPLEAQYF.

This chain uses TRBV19 with TRBJ2-1; 7 bases fit TRBD2. This CDR3 comprises 16 residues. V dropped 1 base and J dropped 4; count of bases not matched to a gene: 7. The germline V gene encodes CDR1 LNHDA and CDR2 SQIVND (reference sequence). CDR3 amino acids: CASSIGGGREYNEQFF. Written as DNA, the CDR3 is TGTGCCAGTAGTATAGGGGGGGGAAGGGAGTACAATGAGCAGTTCTTC. The variable domain in full, with the rest retrieved from reference TRBV19 and TRBJ2-1, is DGGITQSPKYLFRKEGQNVTLSCEQNLNHDAMYWYRQDPGQGLRLIYYSQIVNDFQKGDIAEGYSVSREKKESFPLTVTSAQKNPTAFYLCASSIGGGREYNEQFFGPGTRLTVL.

Only a few counts were recorded for this clone. The chain joins TRBV7-3 to TRBJ2-3, with D perhaps TRBD2 (5 bases). Germline V lookup: CDR1 SGHTA, CDR2 FQGTGA. Trimming removed 6 bases at V and 1 base at J, with 14 bases between. The CDR3 sequence is 15 residues long. CDR3 nucleotide sequence: TGTGCCAGCAGTCGGAGCGGTATACGCACAGATACGCAGTATTTT. As protein: CASSRSGIRTDTQYF.

This clone was recorded a few times. The chain recombines TRBV12-5 with TRBJ1-1; D might be TRBD1 (5 bases). The CDR3 has 13 amino acids. Trimming shortened V by 6 bases and J by 0 bases, and 8 bases separated the two germline ends. Germline CDR1 and CDR2: LGHNT and FRNRAP. The CDR3 spells CASGQDMNTEAFF. The CDR3 coding sequence is TGTGCTAGTGGACAGGACATGAACACTGAAGCTTTCTTT.

This clone was counted a single time. This chain uses TRBV7-9 with TRBJ2-3, with D unclear. From germline, CDR1 is SEHNR and CDR2 FQNEAQ (reference sequence). Trimming took off 5 bases at V and 4 bases at J, with 10 bases between the two ends. The CDR3 totals 13 residues. In DNA form, the CDR3 reads TGTGCCAGCAGCCCCACCCCAGCAGATACGCAGTATTTT. It specifies CASSPTPADTQYF.

The chain couples TRBV13 to TRBJ2-6; D unresolved. CDR1 and CDR2 (germline): PRHDT, FYEKMQ (reference sequence). CDR3 length: 13 residues. The ends were cut back, 6 bases at V and 15 bases at J, with 18 bases in the middle. The CDR3 DNA sequence: TGTGCCAGCAGTACCCCCGAAACCGTACACCTGACTTTC. Its translation is CASSTPETVHLTF. The full variable domain, its missing parts supplied by reference TRBV13 and TRBJ2-6, is AAGVIQSPRHLIKEKRETATLKCYPIPRHDTVYWYQQGPGQDPQFLISFYEKMQSDKGSIPDRFSAQQFSDYHSELNMSSLELGDSALYFCASSTPETVHLTFGAGSRLTVL.

The chain uses TRBV13 and TRBJ1-4; D uncertain. The germline V gene has CDR1 PRHDT and CDR2 FYEKMQ (reference sequence). The CDR3 sequence is 14 residues long. The germline V and J ends were trimmed by 8 bases and 8 bases, with 18 bases remaining between them. The DNA of the CDR3 is TGTGCCAGCCCCGCGGGCCCCTACAAGGAAAAACTGTTTTTT. Its protein is CASPAGPYKEKLFF. Full variable domain (rest looked up from reference TRBV13 and TRBJ1-4): AAGVIQSPRHLIKEKRETATLKCYPIPRHDTVYWYQQGPGQDPQFLISFYEKMQSDKGSIPDRFSAQQFSDYHSELNMSSLELGDSALYFCASPAGPYKEKLFFGSGTQLSVL.

This sequence joins TRBV5-4 and TRBJ1-1; 7 bases are a match to TRBD1. The junction had 9 bases not matched to a gene; V was cut back by 4 bases and J by 3 bases. The CDR3 runs 15 residues. Germline CDR1 is SGHNT and CDR2 is YYREEE (reference sequence). The CDR3 region has the DNA TGTGCCAGCAGCCCAGGGGGACAGCTATACACTGAAGCTTTCTTT. It codes for CASSPGGQLYTEAFF.

In nucleotides, the CDR3 is TGTGCCAGCAGCTTCAGCGGGGTGGAAACCCAGTACTTC. Its protein is CASSFSGVETQYF. This chain links TRBV13 with TRBJ2-5; 7 bases are shared with TRBD2. Germline V gene lookup returns CDR1 PRHDT and CDR2 FYEKMQ (reference sequence). CDR3 length: 13 amino acids. After removal of 3 bases from V and 8 bases from J, the junction contained 6 bases not matched to a gene. Together with reference TRBV13 and TRBJ2-5, the CDR3 gives the full variable domain: AAGVIQSPRHLIKEKRETATLKCYPIPRHDTVYWYQQGPGQDPQFLISFYEKMQSDKGSIPDRFSAQQFSDYHSELNMSSLELGDSALYFCASSFSGVETQYFGPGTRLLVL.

This clone was seen only once. The J gene is TRBJ1-4, the V gene TRBV25-1; TRBD1 matches at 7 bases. The V gene's germline CDR1 is MGHDK and CDR2 SYGVNS. Unmatched junction bases numbered 9, after V lost 2 bases and J lost 6 bases. This CDR3 contains 16 residues. CDR3 loop: CASSELGQNWDEKLFF. For the CDR3, the DNA is TGTGCCAGCAGTGAACTGGGACAGAATTGGGATGAAAAACTGTTTTTT.

The gene calls are TRBV10-3 and TRBJ1-2; D is perhaps TRBD1 (5 bases). Trimming removed 6 bases at V and 4 bases at J, with 12 bases between. Germline V gene sequence: CDR1 ENHRY, CDR2 SYGVKD. This CDR3 region has 13 residues. Here the CDR3 reads CAIRPIGGYGYTF. In DNA, the CDR3 is TGTGCCATCAGGCCCATCGGGGGCTATGGCTACACCTTC.

The chain is built from TRBV24-1 and TRBJ2-2, with TRBD2 matching over 7 bases. CDR1 is KGHDR, CDR2 SFDVKD, per germline. Trimming at V came to 6 bases and at J to 4 bases, leaving 4 bases not matched to a gene. The CDR3 contains 14 residues. This CDR3 reads CATSTSVSTGELFF. The DNA for the CDR3 is TGTGCCACCAGTACTAGCGTTAGCACCGGGGAGCTGTTTTTT.

The chain recombines TRBV7-3 with TRBJ1-1; a weak D match, TRBD1 (6 bases). V gave up 5 bases and J gave up 0 bases, with 10 bases separating them. The CDR3 consists of 14 residues. The germline CDR1 and CDR2 sequences are SGHTA and FQGTGA. CDR3 region: CASSQGHMNTEAFF. As DNA, the CDR3 is TGTGCCAGCAGCCAGGGACACATGAACACTGAAGCTTTCTTT.

The J gene is TRBJ1-5, the V gene TRBV12-5; D remains ambiguous. The germline V gene encodes CDR1 LGHNT and CDR2 FRNRAP. The CDR3 spans 13 residues. V lost 1 base, J lost 11 bases, and 12 bases lay in between. The chain's CDR3 is CASGLGAFLAQHF. CDR3 sequence (DNA): TGTGCTAGTGGTTTGGGGGCGTTCTTAGCCCAGCATTTT.

This chain's CDR3 is CASSLEGTGQETQYF. The CDR3, as DNA: TGCGCCAGCAGCTTGGAGGGGACAGGGCAAGAGACCCAGTACTTC. This chain connects TRBV5-1 to TRBJ2-5; 9 nucleotides align to TRBD1. The J segment lost 2 bases and the V segment lost 0 bases, leaving 2 bases of the junction unmatched. The CDR3 spans 15 residues. Per germline, CDR1 SGHRS and CDR2 YFSETQ.

The V call is TRBV5-1, the J call TRBJ2-7; TRBD1 matches at 9 bases. The germline V gene has CDR1 SGHRS and CDR2 YFSETQ. The CDR3 extends over 15 amino acids. V lost 4 bases and J lost 2; bases outside the gene matches: 7. The CDR3 spells CASSLGTGIAYEQYF. Here the CDR3 DNA reads TGCGCCAGCAGCCTGGGGACAGGGATAGCCTACGAGCAGTACTTC.

The table lists this clone with a count of one. The chain links TRBV28 to TRBJ2-1; TRBD2 matches 8 bases. V was clipped by 7 bases and J by 4 bases; unmatched bases: 9. The CDR3 has 15 residues. Germline V gene data show CDR1 as MDHEN and CDR2 as SYDVKM. The CDR3 sequence: CASKGGLGPYNEQFF. The CDR3, as DNA: TGTGCCAGCAAGGGGGGACTAGGGCCATACAATGAGCAGTTCTTC.